This TCR beta chain was captured in a study of blood T cell repertoires in COVID-19. Study background: Material from acute and convalescent COVID-19 was sourced from the United States, Italy and Spain. PBMCs, B-cell-depleted T cells, or T cells were the source of the cDNA or gDNA that made up the material.

The CDR3 is 14 amino acids. Trimming removed 7 bases at V and 8 bases at J, with 17 bases between. CDR1 is MNHEY, CDR2 SVGAGI, per germline. Assay: immunoSEQ multiplex PCR; the TCRdb copy retains only in-frame clones and omits some. The data show 150,000 or so clones, over 60% seen once. This clone was counted a few times. The sequence came from a woman of 80 years or more with active or convalescent COVID-19. This rearrangement joins TRBV6-5 to TRBJ2-2; D is possibly TRBD2 (6 bases). The sequenced sample consisted of peripheral blood. CDR3 bases: TGTGCCAGCAAGTGGCGGGGAAGGTCAGGGGAGCTGTTTTTT. Its translation: CASKWRGRSGELFF.